The T cell receptor beta chain under discussion was sequenced for a study of blood T cell repertoires in COVID-19. Turning to the study itself: Acute and convalescent COVID-19 samples came from the United States, Italy and Spain. T cells, B-cell-depleted T cells, or PBMCs supplied cDNA or gDNA.

This clone has just one count. Original methodology: Reference gene primer amplification yielded estimated nucleated cell counts. Profiled with immunoSEQ multiplex PCR; TCRdb holds only in-frame clones, not every one. The V and J calls and clone size come from that table; D and trimming were worked out from the DNA. The sample yields about 140,000 clones, over 80% seen once. This TCR came from a human donor in a cohort sampled during active COVID-19. The material sequenced was peripheral blood.

The CDR3 DNA sequence: TGTGCCAGCAGCTTATCTGCCTACGAGCAGTACTTC. Translating it yields CASSLSAYEQYF. The chain recombines TRBV7-9 with TRBJ2-7; D is ambiguous. This CDR3 comprises 12 residues. In germline, CDR1 is SEHNR, CDR2 FQNEAQ (reference sequence). Trimming pared 2 bases from V and 2 bases from J, leaving 4 bases between.